Each of the 5 T cell receptor beta chains below was sequenced from the same sample in a study of memory CD4+ T cells and cytomegalovirus serostatus (dated by TCRdb to between 2018 and 2021). The library was generated by the immunoSEQ multiplex PCR assay. The clones in this table, taken by TCRdb from immuneACCESS, are in-frame only. Not every clone is retained; where verified, under half of the shortfall comes from an unresolved V gene, and the cause of the rest is unknown. Here the sample has under 45,000 clones; around 78% occur a single time. The top ten hold around 6.6% of the sample. Single viable CD3+CD4+CD8-CD45RO+ cells were sorted as memory CD4+ T cells on a FACSAria II. Input material: memory CD4+ T cells from blood. These receptors were collected from an adult in good health and CMV-seronegative.

The V and J genes are TRBV15 and TRBJ1-5; 9 nucleotides line up with TRBD1. Trimming took 1 base from V and 4 from J; bases not matched to a gene: 5. The length of the CDR3 is 16 residues. Germline lookup yields CDR1 LNHNV and CDR2 YYDKDF (reference sequence). The CDR3 is CATSRGGQGDNQPQHF. DNA of the CDR3: TGTGCCACCAGCAGAGGGGGACAGGGAGATAATCAGCCCCAGCATTTT.

The V gene is TRBV23-1, the J gene TRBJ2-7; D is possibly TRBD1 or TRBD2 (7 bases each). TRBV23-1 qualifies as an ORF whose function is uncertain. Between the trimmed V and J ends, which lost 4 bases and 3 bases, there was a span of 25 bases. The CDR3 is 18 amino acids. Here the CDR3 DNA reads TGCGCCAGCAGTCCCTCTCAGCGTATCAGGGGGGGACGCTACGAGCAGTACTTC. Amino acid sequence: CASSPSQRIRGGRYEQYF.

The chain is built from TRBV7-2 and TRBJ2-5; maybe TRBD2 (5 bases). Deletions cut 0 bases from V and 4 bases from J, with 18 bases between. Germline V gives CDR1 SGHTA, CDR2 FQGNSA. The CDR3 contains 17 residues. Written as DNA, the CDR3 is TGTGCCAGCAGCTTAGCCCCGAGTCGCGGGTATAGAGAGACCCAGTACTTC. It encodes CASSLAPSRGYRETQYF.

J is TRBJ2-1 and V is TRBV7-2; no definite D call. V lost 0 bases and J lost 6, with 12 bases in between. This CDR3 is built from 15 residues. Germline V gene sequence: CDR1 SGHTA, CDR2 FQGNSA. The CDR3 DNA sequence: TGTGCCAGCAGCTTAGCCGCTATGATGGTCAATGAGCAGTTCTTC. Protein sequence: CASSLAAMMVNEQFF.

The V call is TRBV28, the J call TRBJ2-1; a weak D match, TRBD1 (7 bases). Germline loops: CDR1 MDHEN, CDR2 SYDVKM. This CDR3 has 12 amino acids. Trimming cost V 6 bases and J 7 bases, with 10 bases left between them. The CDR3 region has the DNA TGTGCCAGCAGACAGGGGAGGAATGAGCAGTTCTTC. Encoded protein: CASRQGRNEQFF.